Presented here are 10 T cell receptor beta chains from one specimen sequenced in a study of T cells of healthy individuals. TCRdb independently ran MiXCR on the 5' RACE reads; one entry per CDR3 protein. The sample lists around 100,000 distinct CDR3 sequences, roughly a sixth occurring once. These receptors were taken from a human donor in good health.

This clonotype was picked up a small number of times. V is TRBV7-9 and J is TRBJ2-7; no reliable D call. Trimming pared 5 bases from V and 2 bases from J, leaving 4 bases between. The V gene's germline CDR1 is SEHNR and CDR2 FQNEAQ (reference sequence). The CDR3 sequence is 11 residues long. CDR3 bases: TGTGCCAGCAGCGCCGCCTACGAGCAGTACTTC. Translating gives CASSAAYEQYF.

The chain couples TRBV7-2 to TRBJ2-1; 10 nucleotides align to TRBD2. The CDR3 spans 15 residues. With 4 bases clipped from V and 6 bases from J, the junction kept 6 bases outside the gene matches. Per the germline V gene, CDR1 is SGHTA and CDR2 is FQGNSA. CDR3 nucleotide sequence: TGTGCCAGCAGCTCAACTAGCGGGAAGGCCAATGAGCAGTTCTTC. It encodes CASSSTSGKANEQFF.

This sequence joins TRBV5-6 and TRBJ2-7; 8 bases agree with TRBD1. The CDR3 runs 13 residues. Germline V gene sequence: CDR1 SGHDT, CDR2 YYEEEE. V lost 4 bases and J lost 3; bases outside the gene matches: 3. CDR3 in DNA: TGTGCCAGCAGCAAACAGGGGGTCTACGAGCAGTACTTC. Translating it yields CASSKQGVYEQYF.

This clonotype was seen more than once but under ten times. The rearrangement links TRBV28 to TRBJ2-3; 8 bases line up with TRBD1. This CDR3 comprises 15 residues. The germline CDR1 and CDR2 sequences are MDHEN and SYDVKM. The junction had 8 bases not matched to a gene; V was cut back by 4 bases and J by 5 bases. DNA of the CDR3: TGTGCCAGCAGTTCCCGACAGGGGCCGGGAGATACGCAGTATTTT. Amino acid sequence: CASSSRQGPGDTQYF.

This clonotype showed up many times. V usage is TRBV7-2 and J usage is TRBJ2-7; 8 nucleotides line up with TRBD1. The germline gives CDR1 SGHTA, CDR2 FQGNSA. The CDR3 loop spans 16 amino acids. V was pared by 4 bases and J by 1 base, with 9 bases of the junction left unmatched. CDR3 loop: CASSSFPGQVSYEQYF. Written as DNA, the CDR3 is TGTGCCAGCAGCTCCTTTCCGGGACAGGTTTCCTACGAGCAGTACTTC.

The J gene is TRBJ1-4, the V gene TRBV5-1; 8 bases agree with TRBD1. The CDR3 is 15 amino acids. Germline values: CDR1 SGHRS, CDR2 YFSETQ. Germline trimming cut 0 bases from V and 5 bases from J; bases unmatched to any gene: 3. DNA of the CDR3: TGCGCCAGCAGCTTGGAAGGGGACAGGAATGAAAAACTGTTTTTT. Translated, it gives CASSLEGDRNEKLFF.

This clonotype was detected many times. The chain employs TRBV15 and TRBJ2-7; D may be TRBD2 (6 bases). Between the trimmed V and J ends, which lost 1 base and 0 bases, there was a span of 10 bases. CDR1 LNHNV and CDR2 YYDKDF come from the germline V gene (reference sequence). CDR3 length: 15 residues. The CDR3 DNA reads TGTGCCACCAGCAGAGTCAACGGGGGCTCCTACGAGCAGTACTTC. This encodes CATSRVNGGSYEQYF.

The chain employs TRBV24-1 and TRBJ2-3; either TRBD1 or TRBD2 may fit D (5 bases each). Germline lookup yields CDR1 KGHDR and CDR2 SFDVKD. V lost 10 bases to trimming and J lost 2 bases, with 18 bases between them. This CDR3 spans 15 amino acids. CDR3 sequence: CATEAGAAHTDTQYF. The CDR3 bases are TGTGCCACGGAGGCCGGGGCAGCCCACACAGATACGCAGTATTTT.

This clonotype was counted between two and nine times. The rearrangement uses TRBV9 and TRBJ2-1, with D possibly being TRBD2 (6 bases). CDR3 length: 15 residues. V was shortened by 0 bases and J by 7 bases, with 14 bases between the two germline ends. Germline loops: CDR1 SGDLS, CDR2 YYNGEE. The CDR3 DNA is TGTGCCAGCAGCGTAGGCGGGGCACGTGGGAATGAGCAGTTCTTC. Translated, it gives CASSVGGARGNEQFF.

The genes are TRBV6-5 and TRBJ1-6, with D unresolved. Germline V gene sequence: CDR1 MNHEY, CDR2 SVGAGI. V shed 0 bases and J shed 8 bases, with 14 bases lying between them. This CDR3 comprises 16 residues. This chain's CDR3 is CASSYSMGGLDSPLHF. DNA of the CDR3: TGTGCCAGCAGTTACTCGATGGGCGGGTTGGATTCACCCCTCCACTTT.